The T cell receptor (beta chain) under discussion was sequenced for a study of blood T cells in healthy people across ages. A sample-barcoded 5' primer and a J-beta primer mix were used in a second PCR of about 7 to 11 cycles. TCRdb redid the calling of the 5' RACE reads with MiXCR, one entry per CDR3 protein. The sample lists roughly 500,000 distinct CDR3 sequences, 27% seen once, with about 18% in the top ten. Comments on this clonotype: Its matching antigen is unknown.

Per sample, a minimum of 6.5 million PBMCs were isolated. This CDR3 region has 18 residues. V lost 3 bases and J lost 5; bases outside the gene matches: 11. Germline loops: CDR1 MNHEY, CDR2 SVGEGT. Findings and limits, study-wide: Across samples, TCR beta diversity tracked strongly with naive T cell percentage. CMV status of donors was unknown, possibly confounding expanded clonotype changes.

The sequencing input was blood. This TCR was sampled from an older woman in good health. This chain joins TRBV6-2 or TRBV6-3 and TRBJ2-5, with TRBD2 matching over 14 bases. As DNA, the CDR3 is TGTGCCAGCAGTTATGGCGGGACTAGCGGGGGAAGGAGGGAGACCCAGTACTTC. Its protein product is CASSYGGTSGGRRETQYF.